These 22 T cell receptor beta chains originate from one sample sequenced in a study of T cell repertoires in cytomegalovirus infection. No antigens are known for them. MiXCR, run by TCRdb on the reads, gives a single entry per CDR3 protein. The data show 150,000 or so distinct CDR3 sequences, with roughly a third seen just once and about 52% held by the top ten. The sequenced sample was CD8+ T cells from cultured PBMCs, obtained from culture after CMV antigen stimulation. These receptors were collected from a human donor in good health (CMV status not recorded). Some clones in this sample may be carry-over from other donors' samples.

This clonotype was observed a handful of times. This chain connects TRBV5-4 to TRBJ1-6, with no clear D. V lost 4 bases, J lost 7 bases, and 15 bases lay in between. The CDR3 has 15 residues. CDR1 and CDR2 from the germline V gene are SGHNT and YYREEE (reference sequence). This CDR3 reads CASSPEGSPNSPLHF. The CDR3 nucleotides read TGTGCCAGCAGCCCAGAGGGATCACCCAATTCACCCCTCCACTTT.

The genes are TRBV20-1 and TRBJ1-1, with 9 bases lining up with TRBD1. CDR1 is DFQATT and CDR2 is SNEGSKA in the germline V gene (reference sequence). V shed 3 bases, J shed 4 bases, and the junction held 6 bases outside the gene matches. The CDR3 totals 14 residues. CDR3 in amino acids: CSARGTGQATEAFF. The DNA of the CDR3 is TGCAGTGCTAGGGGGACAGGGCAAGCCACTGAAGCTTTCTTT.

For this clonotype: One end of the junction does not line up with germline, which may come from a read error. The genes are TRBV7-9 and TRBJ2-1; 9 bases agree with TRBD1. The CDR3 covers 16 residues. Per germline, CDR1 SEHNR and CDR2 FQNEAQ (reference sequence). CDR3 nucleotide sequence: TGTGCCAGCAGCTTAGCGACAGGGGGGAACTACAATGAGCGGTTCTTC. Protein sequence: CASSLATGGNYNERFF.

In this sample, this clonotype turned up a few times. The CDR3 sequence: CASSIAGGPYNEQFF. As DNA, the CDR3 is TGTGCCAGCAGTATAGCGGGGGGTCCCTACAATGAGCAGTTCTTC. The chain recombines TRBV27 with TRBJ2-1; 10 nucleotides agree with TRBD2. V trimming: 5 bases; J trimming: 2 bases; junction bases outside the gene matches: 3. Germline lookup yields CDR1 MNHEY and CDR2 SMNVEV (reference sequence). The CDR3 totals 15 residues.

This clonotype was seen only a few times. V and J are TRBV13 and TRBJ2-1; tentatively, D is TRBD1 (5 bases). Germline CDR1 reads PRHDT; CDR2 reads FYEKMQ (reference sequence). The CDR3 consists of 13 residues. Trimming removed 5 bases at V and 4 bases at J, with 9 bases between. CDR3 nucleotide sequence: TGTGCCAGCAGCCGACAGTTATACAATGAGCAGTTCTTC. It codes for CASSRQLYNEQFF.

This clonotype was seen more than once but under ten times. The V call is TRBV7-2, the J call TRBJ1-5; D possibly corresponds to TRBD1 (6 bases). CDR1 and CDR2 from the germline V gene are SGHTA and FQGNSA. The length of the CDR3 is 16 residues. V shed 5 bases and J shed 0 bases, with 14 bases lying between them. The CDR3 nucleotides are TGTGCCAGCAGCCAGAAGACAGGCCTTAGCAATCAGCCCCAGCATTTT. It translates to CASSQKTGLSNQPQHF.

This clonotype appeared a single time. The chain employs TRBV2 and TRBJ2-5; the D gene is possibly TRBD1 (7 bases). This CDR3 region has 15 residues. V was pared by 6 bases and J by 5 bases, with 19 bases between. Germline V gene lookup returns CDR1 SNHLY and CDR2 FYNNEI. The CDR3 DNA is TGTGCCAGCAGCCCGAGGAGGGGGCTTGAGGAGACCCAGTACTTC. It translates to CASSPRRGLEETQYF.

The chain couples TRBV27 to TRBJ1-2, with a weak D call TRBD1 (5 bases). The CDR3 length is 12 residues. Per the germline V gene, CDR1 is MNHEY and CDR2 is SMNVEV (reference sequence). V gave up 5 bases and J gave up 8 bases, with 12 bases separating them. CDR3 in DNA: TGTGCCAGCAGTCTGGGGGGAAGAGGCTACACCTTC. Its translation: CASSLGGRGYTF.

This clonotype was found a few times. The CDR3 loop is CASSLAGGPTVGDYEQYF. The CDR3 DNA is TGTGCCAGCAGCTTGGCTGGGGGGCCGACTGTAGGAGACTACGAGCAGTACTTC. The chain uses TRBV5-6 and TRBJ2-7; the D gene could be TRBD1 or TRBD2 (6 bases each). V lost 0 bases, J lost 3 bases, and 22 bases lay in between. The length of the CDR3 is 18 residues. Germline-derived CDR1 and CDR2 are SGHDT and YYEEEE.

The V call is TRBV14, the J call TRBJ1-4; D not resolved. Trimming shortened V by 4 bases and J by 13 bases, and 13 bases separated the two germline ends. The CDR3 has 12 amino acids. Germline lookup yields CDR1 SGHDN and CDR2 FVKESK. The CDR3 here is CASSPSGYRLFF. The CDR3 bases are TGTGCCAGCAGCCCCTCGGGGTATCGACTGTTTTTT.

This clonotype has ten or more counts. The J gene is TRBJ1-5, the V gene TRBV7-8; D is ambiguous. The CDR3 has 15 amino acids. Germline CDR1 and CDR2: SGHVS and FQNEAQ. V lost 4 bases and J 0 bases, leaving 10 bases between the germline ends. The CDR3 nucleotides read TGTGCCAGCAGCTCACTAGAACATAGCAATCAGCCCCAGCATTTT. This encodes CASSSLEHSNQPQHF.

This chain links TRBV7-8 with TRBJ2-1; TRBD2 matches 8 bases. Germline trimming cut 5 bases from V and 4 bases from J; bases unmatched to any gene: 13. The CDR3 covers 17 residues. The germline gives CDR1 SGHVS, CDR2 FQNEAQ. As DNA, the CDR3 is TGTGCCAGCAGCCCCGAAGGGTCGGGGGGGGGTTACAATGAGCAGTTCTTC. It yields the protein CASSPEGSGGGYNEQFF.

The chain links TRBV20-1 to TRBJ2-5; 9 bases match TRBD2. V shed 7 bases, J shed 1 base, and the junction held 7 bases outside the gene matches. Germline lookup yields CDR1 DFQATT and CDR2 SNEGSKA (reference sequence). This CDR3 is built from 14 residues. The CDR3 reads CSVRVSGGQETQYF. The CDR3, as DNA: TGCAGTGTTAGGGTTAGCGGGGGCCAAGAGACCCAGTACTTC.

The sample holds a few counts of this clonotype. CDR3 in amino acids: CSVGGETQYF. The CDR3 DNA sequence: TGCAGCGTTGGGGGGGAGACCCAGTACTTC. This rearrangement joins TRBV29-1 to TRBJ2-5; D assignment may be TRBD1 or TRBD2 (5 bases each). Germline loops: CDR1 SQVTM, CDR2 ANQGSEA. V dropped 4 bases and J dropped 5 bases, with 5 bases sitting between them. The CDR3 is 10 amino acids.

This clonotype was detected only a few times. V usage is TRBV28 and J usage is TRBJ2-7; 13 bases are a match to TRBD2. J gave up 2 bases and V 5 bases, and 3 bases lay outside the gene matches. CDR3 length: 15 residues. CDR1 is MDHEN and CDR2 is SYDVKM in the germline V gene. CDR3 sequence (DNA): TGTGCCAGCAGTCCCGGGACTAGCGGGACCTACGAGCAGTACTTC. Protein: CASSPGTSGTYEQYF.

This clonotype has a count of ten or more. The V call is TRBV19, the J call TRBJ1-1, with D uncertain. Trimming cost V 5 bases and J 0 bases, with 7 bases left between them. The CDR3 sequence is 13 residues long. Germline CDR1 reads LNHDA; CDR2 reads SQIVND (reference sequence). The CDR3 loop reads CASSGSMNTEAFF. In DNA, the CDR3 is TGTGCCAGTAGTGGCAGCATGAACACTGAAGCTTTCTTT.

The chain links TRBV29-1 to TRBJ2-2, with 9 bases lining up with TRBD2. The CDR3 has 17 residues. J was trimmed by 5 bases and V by 5 bases; bases with no gene match: 15. Germline loops: CDR1 SQVTM, CDR2 ANQGSEA. The CDR3 DNA reads TGCAGCGTTCGGAGTGAGGGTGCGGGGGGGCCTACCGGGGAGCTGTTTTTT. It encodes CSVRSEGAGGPTGELFF.

This clonotype was seen at least ten times. CDR3: CASSFGSPLHF. In nucleotides, the CDR3 is TGTGCCAGCAGTTTTGGTTCACCCCTCCACTTT. The chain is built from TRBV12-3 or TRBV12-4 and TRBJ1-6; no firm D call. Trimming pared 3 bases from V and 9 bases from J, leaving 3 bases between. The CDR3 totals 11 residues.

The CDR3 DNA reads as TGCAGTGCTAGAGGCTTCTCCGACCCCTATGGCTACACCTTC. It is translated as CSARGFSDPYGYTF. This chain links TRBV20-1 with TRBJ1-2; D is unclear. The CDR3 contains 14 residues. CDR1 DFQATT and CDR2 SNEGSKA come from the germline V gene (reference sequence). V shed 1 base and J shed 4 bases, with 13 bases lying between them.

The chain employs TRBV24-1 and TRBJ2-1; 8 bases are shared with TRBD1. The CDR3 is 16 amino acids. The germline V gene has CDR1 KGHDR and CDR2 SFDVKD. V was clipped by 0 bases and J by 5 bases; unmatched bases: 5. The CDR3 here is CATSDLETGDNNEQFF. The DNA for the CDR3 is TGTGCCACCAGTGATTTGGAGACAGGGGACAACAATGAGCAGTTCTTC.

The chain joins TRBV7-4 to TRBJ2-7; TRBD1 is a possible D gene (7 bases). The length of the CDR3 is 17 residues. Trimming took 4 bases from V and 1 from J, leaving 20 bases between them. CDR1 SGHVT and CDR2 SQSDAQ come from the germline V gene. The CDR3 DNA follows: TGTGCCAGCAGCTGCCCTACCGACAGGGAGGAGTCCTACGAGCAGTACTTC. It is translated as CASSCPTDREESYEQYF.

This clonotype was detected ten times or more. The gene calls are TRBV6-5 and TRBJ1-1; 7 bases fit TRBD1. The germline gives CDR1 MNHEY, CDR2 SVGAGI. This CDR3 spans 13 amino acids. With V trimmed by 9 bases and J by 6 bases, 10 bases remained unmatched. CDR3 coding DNA: TGTGCCAGTGCGACAGGGCCCGGCGCTGAAGCTTTCTTT. The encoded protein is CASATGPGAEAFF.